The 17 T cell receptor beta chains below were found in one sample sequenced in a study of blood T cells in healthy people across ages. Alongside a J-beta primer mix, a sample-barcoded 5' primer served in a second PCR lasting about 7 to 12 cycles. One entry per CDR3 protein results from TCRdb running MiXCR on the 5' RACE reads. The table lists some 1.5 million distinct CDR3 sequences, roughly 28% of them singletons. Sequencing used blood. The receptors originated from a woman aged 25 to 45 in good health.

This clonotype appeared a few times. Possible read error: a much larger clone is one base away. J is TRBJ2-7 and V is TRBV29-1, with 12 bases fitting TRBD2. The CDR3 extends over 13 amino acids. The V gene end was trimmed by 7 bases and the J gene end by 3 bases; junction bases not matched to a gene: 4. CDR1 and CDR2 from the germline V gene are SQVTM and ANQGSEA. The DNA for the CDR3 is TGCAGCGCGACTAGCGGGAGTTACTACGAGCAGTACTTC. The encoded protein is CSATSGSYYEQYF.

Concerning this clonotype: Germline is not matched at one junction end, which may reflect a read error. V is TRBV12-3 or TRBV12-4 and J is TRBJ2-3; tentatively, D is TRBD1 (6 bases). CDR3 length: 15 amino acids. This CDR3 reads CASSFTGLNTDAQYF. CDR3 DNA: TGTGCCAGCAGTTTTACAGGGCTTAACACAGATGCGCAGTATTTT.

This clonotype was counted a few times. The gene calls are TRBV9 and TRBJ1-1, with D hard to call. The CDR3 has 14 amino acids. With 3 bases removed from V and 3 bases from J, the gap between germline ends came to 12 bases. CDR1 is SGDLS, CDR2 YYNGEE, per germline. In DNA, the CDR3 is TGTGCCAGCAGCGGCGCAAGGAGGGACACTGAAGCTTTCTTT. This translates into CASSGARRDTEAFF.

Note on this clonotype: This sequence may be a read error, since a much larger clone differs from it by one base. V and J are TRBV7-3 and TRBJ2-1; D gene ambiguous. Trimming removed 5 bases from V and 7 bases from J, with 15 bases in between. This CDR3 has 14 amino acids. The germline V gene encodes CDR1 SGHTA and CDR2 FQGTGA. The CDR3 spells CASSGRTLGNEQFF. The CDR3 DNA sequence: TGTGCCAGCAGCGGAAGGACGTTGGGGAATGAGCAGTTCTTC.

Comment on this clonotype: A much larger clone lies one base from this, so it may be a read error. The chain links TRBV20-1 to TRBJ2-6; D possibly corresponds to TRBD1 (6 bases). Germline loops: CDR1 DFQATT, CDR2 SNEGSKA (reference sequence). The CDR3 is made up of 15 amino acids. The DNA for the CDR3 is TGCAGTGCTAGAGTAGGGGGTCCTGGGGCCAACATCCTGACTTTC. It translates to CSARVGGPGANILTF.

The chain has TRBV5-6 and TRBJ2-4; TRBD2 matches at 7 bases. CDR1 is SGHDT, CDR2 YYEEEE, per germline. V dropped 1 base and J dropped 8; count of bases not matched to a gene: 6. CDR3 size: 14 residues. CDR3 sequence (DNA): TGTGCCAGCAGCTTGAACGGGGGGACGGACATTCAGTACTTC. Translated, it gives CASSLNGGTDIQYF. The full variable domain, in which reference TRBV5-6 and TRBJ2-4 provide the parts outside the CDR3, is DAGVTQSPTHLIKTRGQQVTLRCSPKSGHDTVSWYQQALGQGPQFIFQYYEEEERQRGNFPDRFSGHQFPNYSSELNVNALLLGDSALYLCASSLNGGTDIQYFGAGTRLSVL.

This clonotype was counted a few times. This chain's CDR3 is CASSPLAGVEQYF. CDR3 DNA sequence: TGTGCCAGCAGCCCACTAGCGGGAGTTGAGCAGTACTTC. This sequence joins TRBV18 and TRBJ2-5; 11 bases map to TRBD2. CDR1 and CDR2 from the germline V gene are KGHSH and LQKENI. Unmatched junction bases numbered 10, after V lost 8 bases and J lost 11 bases. The CDR3 extends over 13 amino acids.

This clonotype was seen at least ten times. The J gene is TRBJ2-1, the V gene TRBV7-3; 7 bases are a match to TRBD1. Germline CDR1 and CDR2: SGHTA and FQGTGA. The CDR3 has 17 residues. V was pared by 3 bases and J by 2 bases, with 10 bases of the junction left unmatched. In DNA form, the CDR3 reads TGTGCCAGCAGCTTCGTCGGGACAGCTGGGACCTACAATGAGCAGTTCTTC. It is translated as CASSFVGTAGTYNEQFF.

The genes are TRBV29-1 and TRBJ1-1; D call uncertain. The germline CDR1 and CDR2 sequences are SQVTM and ANQGSEA. The V and J ends lost 3 bases and 5 bases respectively, with 16 bases between them. This CDR3 is 14 amino acids long. DNA of the CDR3: TGCAGCGTTGAGTCTGACCGATCGAAGACTGAAGCTTTCTTT. Its translation: CSVESDRSKTEAFF. The full variable domain, rest sourced from reference TRBV29-1 and TRBJ1-1, is SAVISQKPSRDICQRGTSLTIQCQVDSQVTMMFWYRQQPGQSLTLIATANQGSEATYESGFVIDKFPISRPNLTFSTLTVSNMSPEDSSIYLCSVESDRSKTEAFFGQGTRLTVV.

This clonotype has a handful of counts. This chain connects TRBV20-1 to TRBJ2-1, with D possibly TRBD2 on 5 matching bases. Per germline, CDR1 DFQATT and CDR2 SNEGSKA (reference sequence). This CDR3 is 14 amino acids long. V was shortened by 2 bases and J by 7 bases, with 15 bases between the two germline ends. The CDR3: CSARSPRRGNEQFF. In nucleotides, the CDR3 is TGCAGTGCTAGATCCCCCCGCCGGGGAAATGAGCAGTTCTTC.

Of note for this clonotype: A clone one base away is much larger, so this may be a read error. The rearrangement links TRBV5-1 to TRBJ2-1; 7 nucleotides match TRBD2. Trimming at V came to 4 bases and at J to 6 bases, leaving 4 bases not matched to a gene. Germline CDR1 SGHRS, CDR2 YFSETQ. This CDR3 region has 13 residues. CDR3: CASSVWGGNEQFF. The CDR3, as DNA: TGCGCCAGCAGCGTCTGGGGGGGCAATGAGCAGTTCTTC.

The rearrangement links TRBV7-2 to TRBJ2-1; D uncertain. The J call may be incorrect, as the DNA end agrees better with TRBJ2-7. The CDR3 sequence is 16 residues long. Germline values: CDR1 SGHTA, CDR2 FQGNSA. The CDR3 coding sequence is TGTGCCAGCAGCCCCTATAAGGGCAGCTCCTACAATGAGCAGTACTTC. This sequence encodes CASSPYKGSSYNEQYF.

A few counts support this clonotype. The CDR3 DNA is TGCAGTGCTAGGGACCAAGGAGGGAATTACAATGAGCAGTTCTTC. It codes for CSARDQGGNYNEQFF. The chain recombines TRBV20-1 with TRBJ2-1, with D perhaps TRBD2 (6 bases). The V and J ends lost 3 bases and 4 bases respectively, with 16 bases between them. Germline-derived CDR1 and CDR2 are DFQATT and SNEGSKA (reference sequence). The CDR3 covers 15 residues.

In its sample, this clonotype was seen many times. The chain has TRBV20-1 and TRBJ2-5; 8 nucleotides match TRBD2. The length of the CDR3 is 14 residues. With V trimmed by 4 bases and J by 5 bases, 9 bases remained unmatched. The germline V gene has CDR1 DFQATT and CDR2 SNEGSKA (reference sequence). In nucleotides, the CDR3 is TGCAGTGCTAAGATTGGGACTAGTGCGGAGACCCAGTACTTC. Its protein product is CSAKIGTSAETQYF.

This clonotype was seen a few times. The chain couples TRBV20-1 to TRBJ2-3, with D possibly being TRBD2 (6 bases). The V end was cut by 0 bases, the J end by 6 bases, with 13 bases between. The germline V gene encodes CDR1 DFQATT and CDR2 SNEGSKA (reference sequence). The CDR3 is made up of 14 amino acids. The CDR3 coding sequence is TGCAGTGCTAGAGATCGGGCGGGGAGGGATACGCAGTATTTT. Its protein is CSARDRAGRDTQYF.

This clonotype has more than one count but fewer than ten. The chain joins TRBV7-2 to TRBJ1-5; D possibly corresponds to TRBD1 (6 bases). The V end was cut by 3 bases, the J end by 7 bases, with 13 bases between. The germline gives CDR1 SGHTA, CDR2 FQGNSA. The CDR3 covers 14 residues. CDR3 in amino acids: CASSLGQGPQPQHF. CDR3 DNA sequence: TGTGCCAGCAGCTTGGGCCAGGGGCCACAGCCCCAGCATTTT.

The chain combines TRBV7-9 with TRBJ1-3, with D hard to call. In germline, CDR1 is SEHNR, CDR2 FQNEAQ (reference sequence). CDR3 length equals 15 residues. V lost 6 bases, J lost 0 bases, and 12 bases lay in between. In DNA, the CDR3 is TGTGCCAGCAGTCCTTGGGAGGACTCTGGAAACACCATATATTTT. It specifies CASSPWEDSGNTIYF.